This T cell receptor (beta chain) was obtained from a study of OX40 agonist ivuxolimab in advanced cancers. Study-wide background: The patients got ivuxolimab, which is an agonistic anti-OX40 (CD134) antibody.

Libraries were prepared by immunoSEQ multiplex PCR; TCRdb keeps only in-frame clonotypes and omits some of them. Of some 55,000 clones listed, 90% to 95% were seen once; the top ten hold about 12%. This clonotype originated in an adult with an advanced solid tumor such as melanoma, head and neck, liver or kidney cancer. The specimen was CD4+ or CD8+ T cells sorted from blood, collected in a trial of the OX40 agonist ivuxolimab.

The CDR3 DNA sequence: TGCGCCAGCAGTGATTCGGGGGAGACCCAGTACTTC. As protein: CASSDSGETQYF. This chain joins TRBV10-1 and TRBJ2-5; possible D gene TRBD2, 5 bases. This CDR3 comprises 12 residues. The germline gives CDR1 WNHNN, CDR2 SYGVQD (reference sequence). With 3 bases removed from V and 5 bases from J, the gap between germline ends came to 7 bases.